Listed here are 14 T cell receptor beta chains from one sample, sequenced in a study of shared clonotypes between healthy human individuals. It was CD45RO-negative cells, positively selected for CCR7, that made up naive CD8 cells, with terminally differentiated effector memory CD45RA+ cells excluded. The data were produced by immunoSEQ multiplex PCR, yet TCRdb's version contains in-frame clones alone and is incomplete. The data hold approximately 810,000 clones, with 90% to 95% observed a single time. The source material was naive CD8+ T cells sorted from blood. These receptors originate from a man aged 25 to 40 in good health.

The CDR3 here is CAIGKNYEQYF. The CDR3 nucleotides read TGTGCCATTGGCAAAAACTACGAGCAGTACTTC. The chain joins TRBV28 to TRBJ2-7; D call uncertain. Germline V CDR1 and CDR2: MDHEN, SYDVKM. Trimming stripped 10 bases from V and 3 bases from J, with 10 bases between. This CDR3 is built from 11 residues.

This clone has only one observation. The CDR3 region has the DNA TGTGCCAGCAGCTTAACGGAGTCCAAAAACATTCAGTACTTC. This encodes CASSLTESKNIQYF. The V and J genes are TRBV7-9 and TRBJ2-4; D not resolved. The CDR3 consists of 14 residues. Germline V gene data show CDR1 as SEHNR and CDR2 as FQNEAQ (reference sequence). Between the trimmed V and J ends, which lost 2 bases and 2 bases, there was a span of 7 bases. The variable domain in full, completed from reference TRBV7-9 and TRBJ2-4, reads DTGVSQNPRHKITKRGQNVTFRCDPISEHNRLYWYRQTLGQGPEFLTYFQNEAQLEKSRLLSDRFSAERPKGSFSTLEIQRTEQGDSAMYLCASSLTESKNIQYFGAGTRLSVL.

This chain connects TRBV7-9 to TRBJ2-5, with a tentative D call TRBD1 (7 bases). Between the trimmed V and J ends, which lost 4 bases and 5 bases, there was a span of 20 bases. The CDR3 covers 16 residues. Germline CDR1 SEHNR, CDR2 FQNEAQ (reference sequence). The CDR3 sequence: CASSWLPTGTGETQYF. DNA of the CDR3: TGTGCCAGCAGCTGGTTGCCGACAGGGACTGGGGAGACCCAGTACTTC.

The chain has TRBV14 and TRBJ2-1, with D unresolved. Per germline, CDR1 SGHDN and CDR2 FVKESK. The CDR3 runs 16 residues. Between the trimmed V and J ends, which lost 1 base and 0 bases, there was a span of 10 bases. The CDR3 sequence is CASSQVLFSSYNEQFF. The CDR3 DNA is TGTGCCAGCAGCCAAGTACTCTTCAGCTCCTACAATGAGCAGTTCTTC.

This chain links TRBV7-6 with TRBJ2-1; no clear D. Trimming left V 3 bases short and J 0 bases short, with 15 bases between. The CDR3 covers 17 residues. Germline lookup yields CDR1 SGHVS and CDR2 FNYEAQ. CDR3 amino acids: CASSFWREETSYNEQFF. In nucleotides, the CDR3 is TGTGCCAGCAGCTTTTGGCGCGAGGAAACCTCCTACAATGAGCAGTTCTTC.

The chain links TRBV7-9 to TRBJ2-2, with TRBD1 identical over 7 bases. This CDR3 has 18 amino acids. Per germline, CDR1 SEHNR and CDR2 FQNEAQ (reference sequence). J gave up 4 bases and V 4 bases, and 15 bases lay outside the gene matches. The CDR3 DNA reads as TGTGCCAGCAGCTCTCCACGGGACAGTATTGTCGGCACCGGGGAGCTGTTTTTT. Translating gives CASSSPRDSIVGTGELFF.

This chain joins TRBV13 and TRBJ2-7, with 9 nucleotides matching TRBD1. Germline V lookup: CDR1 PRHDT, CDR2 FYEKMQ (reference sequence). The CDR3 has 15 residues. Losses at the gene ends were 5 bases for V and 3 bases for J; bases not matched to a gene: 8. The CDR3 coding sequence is TGTGCCAGCAGCGAAGCCGGGACAGGGTACTACGAGCAGTACTTC. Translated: CASSEAGTGYYEQYF.

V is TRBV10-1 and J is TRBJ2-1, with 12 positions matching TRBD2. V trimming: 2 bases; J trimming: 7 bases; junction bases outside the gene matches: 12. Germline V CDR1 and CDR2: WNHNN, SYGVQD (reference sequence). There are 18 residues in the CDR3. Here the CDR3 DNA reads TGCGCCAGCAGTGAGGCGTGGGGCGCCGGGACTAGCGGGAATGAGCAGTTCTTC. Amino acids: CASSEAWGAGTSGNEQFF.

Written as DNA, the CDR3 is TGCGCCAGCAGCCAAGATCTAACGGCAGATACGCAGTATTTT. Its translation is CASSQDLTADTQYF. This chain links TRBV4-3 with TRBJ2-3, with D uncertain. Looked up from germline, CDR1 is LGHNA and CDR2 is YSLEER. The CDR3 is 14 amino acids. Between the trimmed V and J ends, which lost 0 bases and 4 bases, there was a span of 8 bases.

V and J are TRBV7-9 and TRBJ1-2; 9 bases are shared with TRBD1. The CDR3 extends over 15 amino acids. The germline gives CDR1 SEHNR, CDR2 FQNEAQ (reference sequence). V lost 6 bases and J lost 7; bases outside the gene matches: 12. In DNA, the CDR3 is TGTGCCAGCAGTTTCGAGACAGGGGGAGTTGGTGGCTACACCTTC. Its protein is CASSFETGGVGGYTF. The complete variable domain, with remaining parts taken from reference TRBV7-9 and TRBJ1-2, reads DTGVSQNPRHKITKRGQNVTFRCDPISEHNRLYWYRQTLGQGPEFLTYFQNEAQLEKSRLLSDRFSAERPKGSFSTLEIQRTEQGDSAMYLCASSFETGGVGGYTFGSGTRLTVV.

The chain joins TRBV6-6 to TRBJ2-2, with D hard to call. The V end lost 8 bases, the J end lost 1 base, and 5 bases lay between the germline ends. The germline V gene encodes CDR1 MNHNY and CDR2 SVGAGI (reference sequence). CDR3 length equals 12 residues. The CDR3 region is CASFENTGELFF. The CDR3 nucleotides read TGTGCCAGCTTTGAGAACACCGGGGAGCTGTTTTTT.

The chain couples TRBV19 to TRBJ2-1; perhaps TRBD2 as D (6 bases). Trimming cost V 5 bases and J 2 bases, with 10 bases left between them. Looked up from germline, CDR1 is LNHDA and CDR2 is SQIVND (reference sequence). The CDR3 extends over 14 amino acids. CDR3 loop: CASSLGEAYNEQFF. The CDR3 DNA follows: TGTGCCAGTAGTCTCGGGGAGGCCTACAATGAGCAGTTCTTC.

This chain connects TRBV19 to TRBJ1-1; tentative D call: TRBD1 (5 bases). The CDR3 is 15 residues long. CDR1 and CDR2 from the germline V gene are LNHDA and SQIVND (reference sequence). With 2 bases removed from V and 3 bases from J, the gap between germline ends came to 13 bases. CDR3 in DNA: TGTGCCAGTAGTATATTGGACAACGGTGACACTGAAGCTTTCTTT. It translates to CASSILDNGDTEAFF.

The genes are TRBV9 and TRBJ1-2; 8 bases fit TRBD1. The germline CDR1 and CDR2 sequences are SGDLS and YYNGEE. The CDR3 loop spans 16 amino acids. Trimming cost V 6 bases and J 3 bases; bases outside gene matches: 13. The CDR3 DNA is TGTGCCAGCACTATGACGGGACAGGCTACCTACTATGGCTACACCTTC. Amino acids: CASTMTGQATYYGYTF.